What follows are 3 T cell receptor beta chains derived from one specimen sequenced in a study of glioma-infiltrating T cells after dendritic cell vaccination. Clones were sequenced by immunoSEQ multiplex PCR, and TCRdb holds only the in-frame ones, with some missing. The sample comprises tens of thousands of clones, around 87% of which are singletons, and 2% to 2.5% rests with the top ten. The time point denotes: after dendritic cell vaccination, including at tumor progression/relapse. Sequenced here: blood, sampled after dendritic cell vaccination. These receptor sequences come from a human donor with glioblastoma.

The chain couples TRBV18 to TRBJ1-5; 7 bases are a match to TRBD1. The germline V gene has CDR1 KGHSH and CDR2 LQKENI. Germline trimming cut 3 bases from V and 6 bases from J; bases unmatched to any gene: 14. The CDR3 is made up of 17 amino acids. The CDR3 DNA follows: TGTGCCAGCTCACCGGACACAGGGGCGATAGGCTCTCAGCCCCAGCATTTT. The encoded protein is CASSPDTGAIGSQPQHF.

The chain employs TRBV5-6 and TRBJ2-5; TRBD1 agrees at 10 bases. With 2 bases clipped from V and 4 bases from J, the junction kept 14 bases outside the gene matches. CDR1 and CDR2 (germline): SGHDT, YYEEEE. CDR3 size: 18 residues. The CDR3 DNA sequence: TGTGCCAGCAGCTTAGCGGGACAGGGGACCTTGGGCGGAGAGACCCAGTACTTC. Translated: CASSLAGQGTLGGETQYF.

This sequence joins TRBV5-4 and TRBJ2-7, with 9 bases lining up with TRBD2. CDR3 length: 16 residues. Trimming removed 0 bases from V and 7 bases from J; junction bases left unmatched: 11. Germline-derived CDR1 and CDR2 are SGHNT and YYREEE (reference sequence). The CDR3: CASSLGDLAGTGEQYF. Written as DNA, the CDR3 is TGTGCCAGCAGCTTGGGTGATCTAGCGGGGACGGGGGAGCAGTACTTC. Full variable domain (rest looked up from reference TRBV5-4 and TRBJ2-7): ETGVTQSPTHLIKTRGQQVTLRCSSQSGHNTVSWYQQALGQGPQFIFQYYREEENGRGNFPPRFSGLQFPNYSSELNVNALELDDSALYLCASSLGDLAGTGEQYFGPGTRLTVT.